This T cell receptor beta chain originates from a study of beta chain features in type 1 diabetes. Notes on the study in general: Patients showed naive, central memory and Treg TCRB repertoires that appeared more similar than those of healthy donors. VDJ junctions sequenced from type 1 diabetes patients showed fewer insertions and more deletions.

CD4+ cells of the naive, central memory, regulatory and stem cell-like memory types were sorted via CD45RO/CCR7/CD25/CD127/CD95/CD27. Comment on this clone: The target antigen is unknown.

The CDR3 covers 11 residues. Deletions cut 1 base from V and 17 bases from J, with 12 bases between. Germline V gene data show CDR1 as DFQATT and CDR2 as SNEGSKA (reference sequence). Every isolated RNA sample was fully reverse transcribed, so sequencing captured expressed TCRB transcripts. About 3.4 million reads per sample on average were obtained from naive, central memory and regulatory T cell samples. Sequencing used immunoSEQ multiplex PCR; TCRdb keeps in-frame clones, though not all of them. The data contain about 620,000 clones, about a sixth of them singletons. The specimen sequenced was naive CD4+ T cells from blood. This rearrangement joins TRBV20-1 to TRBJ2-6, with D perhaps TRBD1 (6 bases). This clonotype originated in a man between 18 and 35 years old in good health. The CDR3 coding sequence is TGCAGTGCTAGAGCCTCGACAGGATTGACTTTC. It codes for CSARASTGLTF.